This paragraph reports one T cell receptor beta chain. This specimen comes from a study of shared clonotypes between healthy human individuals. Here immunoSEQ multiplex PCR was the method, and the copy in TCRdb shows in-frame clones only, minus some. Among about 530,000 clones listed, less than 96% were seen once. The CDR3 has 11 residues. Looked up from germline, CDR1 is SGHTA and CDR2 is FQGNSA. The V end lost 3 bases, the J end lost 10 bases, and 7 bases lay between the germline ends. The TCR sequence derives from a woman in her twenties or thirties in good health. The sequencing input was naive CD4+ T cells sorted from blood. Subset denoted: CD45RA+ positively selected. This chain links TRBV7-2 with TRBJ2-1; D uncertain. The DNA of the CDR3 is TGTGCCAGCAGCTTCTCCAGAGAGCAGTTCTTC. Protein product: CASSFSREQFF.